This T cell receptor (beta chain) came from a study of Ad26.COV2.S vaccination and SARS-CoV-2 variants. Unmatched junction bases numbered 8, after V lost 4 bases and J lost 2 bases. The CDR3 spans 15 residues. Germline CDR1 KGHSH, CDR2 LQKENI. Treatment of the sample: some 20 received Ad26.COV2.S at low or high dose, single or two shots; about 5 received placebo; per-sample allocation not given. Vaccine and placebo recipients were sampled on day 63 after the first injection. An Ad26 vector that expressed Wuhan-strain SARS-CoV-2 spike constituted the vaccine. The repertoire was sequenced with immunoSEQ multiplex PCR; TCRdb's copy has only in-frame clones and lacks some. The sample lists approximately 300,000 clones, just under 85% occurring once.

This TCR derives from a person between 18 and 59 years old who received the Ad26.COV2.S COVID-19 vaccine or a placebo. The J gene is TRBJ2-7, the V gene TRBV18; 7 nucleotides align to TRBD1. The source was peripheral blood, collected in a trial of Ad26.COV2.S vaccine versus placebo. The CDR3 region is CASSLGTADTYEQYF. The CDR3 bases are TGTGCCAGCTCACTAGGGACAGCTGATACCTACGAGCAGTACTTC. Full variable domain (remainder filled in from reference TRBV18 and TRBJ2-7): NAGVMQNPRHLVRRRGQEARLRCSPMKGHSHVYWYRQLPEEGLKFMVYLQKENIIDESGMPKERFSAEFPKEGPSILRIQQVVRGDSAAYFCASSLGTADTYEQYFGPGTRLTVT.